The clone carrying this T cell receptor (beta chain) was detected many times. Its antigen remains unknown. This entry belongs to a study of T cell responses to AZD1222 COVID-19 vaccine. Some clones are missing from TCRdb's copy, which holds only in-frame ones; the method was immunoSEQ multiplex PCR. Counted here are 150,000 or so clones, 89% occurring once; the ten biggest clones make up approximately 5.1%. The CDR3 consists of 18 residues. The V gene's germline CDR1 is MGHRA and CDR2 YSYEKL. V was pared by 1 base and J by 3 bases, with 9 bases of the junction left unmatched. Notes on the study in general: Across spike, vaccine-associated CD4 TCRs were found, dominant at 160-218 and 743-854. Elevations in Spike-specific TCR breadth and depth followed administration of two AZD1222 doses.

J is TRBJ2-7 and V is TRBV4-1; 13 positions match TRBD2. Sequenced material: peripheral blood, taken on day 0 of AZD1222 vaccination. The TCR originated in an adult in good health. The chain's CDR3 is CASSQGTSGRGRGYEQYF. CDR3 coding DNA: TGCGCCAGCAGCCAAGGGACTAGCGGGAGAGGAAGGGGCTACGAGCAGTACTTC.